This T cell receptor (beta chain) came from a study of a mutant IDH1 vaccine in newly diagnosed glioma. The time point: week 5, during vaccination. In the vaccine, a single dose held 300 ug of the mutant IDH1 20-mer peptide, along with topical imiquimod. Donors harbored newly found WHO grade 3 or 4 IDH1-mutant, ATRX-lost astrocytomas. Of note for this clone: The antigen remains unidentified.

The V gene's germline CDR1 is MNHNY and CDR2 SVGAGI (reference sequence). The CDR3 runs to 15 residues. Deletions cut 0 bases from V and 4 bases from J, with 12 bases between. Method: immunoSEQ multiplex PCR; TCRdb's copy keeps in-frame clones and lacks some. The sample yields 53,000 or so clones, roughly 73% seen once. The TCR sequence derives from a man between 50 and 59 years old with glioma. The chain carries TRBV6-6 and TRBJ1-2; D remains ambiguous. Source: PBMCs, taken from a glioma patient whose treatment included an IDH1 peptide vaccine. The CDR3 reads CASSYSMQARYGYTF. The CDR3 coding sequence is TGTGCCAGCAGTTACTCGATGCAGGCGCGCTATGGCTACACCTTC.